This T cell receptor (beta chain) was captured in a study of post-analysis software for immune sequencing data. Trimming removed 2 bases from V and 3 bases from J, with 8 bases in between. This CDR3 contains 13 residues. Germline V lookup: CDR1 DFQATT, CDR2 SNEGSKA (reference sequence). Findings of the study overall: Controls showed lower frequencies than patients for several TRBV segments, and TRBV5-6, TRBV5-1 and TRBV20-1 were among these.

Each TCR beta cDNA library carried unique molecular identifiers. TCRdb itself ran the PCR reads through MiXCR, one entry per CDR3 protein. The sample includes about 770,000 distinct CDR3 sequences, 35% to 55% of them seen just once. Worth noting for this clonotype: Its antigen is as yet unknown.

The receptor was derived from a girl aged 5-17 years with multiple sclerosis. The chain is built from TRBV20-1 and TRBJ2-1; D not resolved. Sequenced material: blood. The CDR3, as DNA: TGCAGTGCTAGATCGCCGTTCTACAATGAGCAGTTCTTC. This sequence encodes CSARSPFYNEQFF.